The 32 T cell receptor beta chains listed next were all sequenced from one sample in a study of T cells after yellow fever vaccination. TCRdb analysed the 5' RACE reads with MiXCR anew, one entry per CDR3 protein. The data hold a few hundred thousand distinct CDR3 sequences, with less than 9% observed a single time. The sequencing used CD4+ T cells sorted from PBMCs, collected 15 days after the yellow fever booster vaccination. Receptors originate from a man aged 25-40 years who received the YFV17D yellow fever vaccine.

There are many counts of this clonotype. The chain carries TRBV6-2 or TRBV6-3 and TRBJ2-5; possible D gene TRBD2, 6 bases. This CDR3 contains 13 residues. Trimming shortened V by 4 bases and J by 4 bases, and 10 bases separated the two germline ends. The germline V gene encodes CDR1 MNHEY and CDR2 SVGEGT. CDR3 loop: CASSFAGSETQYF. The CDR3 nucleotides read TGTGCCAGCAGTTTTGCGGGGTCAGAGACCCAGTACTTC.

This clonotype was counted ten times or more. The J gene is TRBJ2-2, the V gene TRBV20-1; D may be TRBD1 (6 bases). Germline assignment: CDR1 DFQATT and CDR2 SNEGSKA (reference sequence). The CDR3 is 14 residues long. Trimming left V 6 bases short and J 1 base short, with 12 bases between. CDR3 protein: CSANRELNTGELFF. DNA for the CDR3: TGCAGTGCCAACAGGGAGTTGAACACCGGGGAGCTGTTTTTT.

As to this clonotype: A much larger clonotype is one base distant, so this may be a read error. CDR3: CVSSPGTSQETQYF. CDR3 nucleotide sequence: TGTGTCAGCAGCCCGGGGACTTCCCAGGAGACCCAGTACTTC. The genes are TRBV7-2 and TRBJ2-5; D possibly corresponds to TRBD2 (6 bases). The CDR3 spans 14 residues. Germline V gene data show CDR1 as SGHTA and CDR2 as FQGNSA.

The rearrangement joins TRBV29-1 to TRBJ2-3, with D perhaps being TRBD1 or TRBD2 (5 bases each). Germline-derived CDR1 and CDR2 are SQVTM and ANQGSEA. Trimming removed 6 bases at V and 5 bases at J, with 12 bases between. This CDR3 is built from 12 residues. DNA of the CDR3: TGCAGCGTGGACACCGGGGAAGATACGCAGTATTTT. Amino acids: CSVDTGEDTQYF.

This clonotype was detected ten times or more. The rearrangement uses TRBV6-5 and TRBJ1-1; 9 bases are a match to TRBD1. The CDR3 consists of 18 residues. J lost 6 bases, V lost 5 bases, and 19 bases had no gene match. Germline V gene sequence: CDR1 MNHEY, CDR2 SVGAGI. The CDR3 region has the DNA TGTGCCAGCAGTAGACAGGGGGTGGGGTCCCTGCGACAGTCTGAAGCTTTCTTT. This sequence encodes CASSRQGVGSLRQSEAFF.

This clonotype occurred a few times. This rearrangement joins TRBV12-3 or TRBV12-4 to TRBJ2-1; 9 bases are a match to TRBD2. V lost 3 bases to trimming and J lost 0 bases; unmatched junction nucleotides: 6. The CDR3 spans 17 residues. The CDR3 loop reads CASSLRGSGSSYNEQFF. In DNA, the CDR3 is TGTGCCAGCAGTTTGAGGGGTAGCGGGAGCTCCTACAATGAGCAGTTCTTC.

This clonotype was detected ten times or more. This chain connects TRBV5-1 to TRBJ2-7; maybe TRBD2 (5 bases). Germline V gene data show CDR1 as SGHRS and CDR2 as YFSETQ. The CDR3 has 15 amino acids. V lost 4 bases to trimming and J lost 5 bases, with 19 bases between them. CDR3 coding DNA: TGCGCCAGCAGCCTCCAAGCGGCCCCTCAAGACGAGCAGTACTTC. It specifies CASSLQAAPQDEQYF.

This clonotype has a count of ten or more. The V gene is TRBV12-3 or TRBV12-4, the J gene TRBJ2-5; D remains ambiguous. Between the trimmed V and J ends, which lost 5 bases and 0 bases, there was a span of 7 bases. The CDR3 is 13 residues long. CDR3 in DNA: TGTGCCAGCAGTCAGACGAACCAAGAGACCCAGTACTTC. Protein: CASSQTNQETQYF.

The chain recombines TRBV10-3 with TRBJ2-5; 7 positions agree with TRBD1. This CDR3 region has 13 residues. V was pared by 4 bases and J by 6 bases, with 5 bases of the junction left unmatched. CDR1 is ENHRY and CDR2 is SYGVKD in the germline V gene. CDR3 residues: CAISADRFKTQYF. CDR3 coding DNA: TGTGCCATCAGTGCGGACAGGTTCAAGACCCAGTACTTC.

The rearrangement links TRBV6-1 to TRBJ2-1; TRBD2 aligns across 11 bases. This CDR3 is built from 14 residues. The germline V gene encodes CDR1 MNHNS and CDR2 SASEGT. The trim removed 7 bases at V and 8 bases at J, leaving 7 bases unmatched. The CDR3 sequence: CASKLAGVSYEQFF. The CDR3 DNA sequence: TGTGCCAGCAAACTAGCGGGAGTTAGCTATGAGCAGTTCTTC.

This clonotype has ten or more counts. The chain links TRBV20-1 to TRBJ1-1; D is undetermined. Trimming left V 6 bases short and J 1 base short, with 15 bases between. Germline V gene sequence: CDR1 DFQATT, CDR2 SNEGSKA (reference sequence). The CDR3 covers 14 residues. The CDR3 here is CSAETRLRNTEAFF. As DNA, the CDR3 is TGCAGTGCCGAAACCCGACTTAGGAACACTGAAGCTTTCTTT.

This clonotype has more than one count but fewer than ten. This chain links TRBV5-1 with TRBJ2-1, with 7 bases lining up with TRBD1. The V and J ends lost 2 bases and 9 bases, in that order; junction bases with no gene match: 8. The CDR3 consists of 14 residues. Per germline, CDR1 SGHRS and CDR2 YFSETQ. The DNA of the CDR3 is TGCGCCAGCAGCTTAGAGACAGGGTGGTTTGAGCAGTTCTTC. Translating gives CASSLETGWFEQFF.

This clonotype was seen a few times. V and J are TRBV20-1 and TRBJ1-5; tentative D call: TRBD1 (6 bases). The CDR3 runs to 15 residues. The germline CDR1 and CDR2 sequences are DFQATT and SNEGSKA (reference sequence). Trimming removed 2 bases from V and 4 bases from J, with 15 bases in between. CDR3 DNA: TGCAGTGCTAGACCTTGGGACACCAAAAATCAGCCCCAGCATTTT. This encodes CSARPWDTKNQPQHF.

There are a few counts of this clonotype. This chain joins TRBV12-3 or TRBV12-4 and TRBJ2-7; D remains unclear. This CDR3 is 13 amino acids long. V lost 6 bases, J lost 4 bases, and 13 bases lay in between. CDR3 sequence (DNA): TGTGCCAGCAGCCCCGGAGTGAAGTACGAGCAGTACTTC. The encoded protein is CASSPGVKYEQYF.

This clonotype was observed many times. DNA of the CDR3: TGTGCCAGCAGTTTGAAAGCCAAAAACATTCAGTACTTC. Its protein product is CASSLKAKNIQYF. J is TRBJ2-4 and V is TRBV12-3 or TRBV12-4; D ambiguous. The length of the CDR3 is 13 residues. Trimming stripped 3 bases from V and 0 bases from J, with 3 bases between.

The sample holds a few counts of this clonotype. The chain combines TRBV11-3 with TRBJ2-3, with a weak D call TRBD2 (6 bases). The CDR3 runs 14 residues. Trimming took 1 base from V and 4 from J, leaving 9 bases between them. Germline CDR1 SGHNT, CDR2 YENEEA. The CDR3 DNA reads TGTGCCAGCAGCTTAGGCGGCGGGGCAGATACGCAGTATTTT. Translating it yields CASSLGGGADTQYF. Using reference TRBV11-3 and TRBJ2-3 for the parts outside the CDR3, the full variable domain is EAGVVQSPRYKIIEKKQPVAFWCNPISGHNTLYWYLQNLGQGPELLIRYENEEAVDDSQLPKDRFSAERLKGVDSTLKIQPAELGDSAVYLCASSLGGGADTQYFGPGTRLTVL.

The sample holds a few counts of this clonotype. This chain connects TRBV4-2 to TRBJ2-7; the match to TRBD1 covers 7 bases. The CDR3 runs 15 residues. Germline lookup yields CDR1 LGHNA and CDR2 YNFKEQ. V was pared by 4 bases and J by 2 bases, with 8 bases of the junction left unmatched. Here the CDR3 DNA reads TGTGCCAGCAGCCCGGAAGGGACAGTTGCCTACGAGCAGTACTTC. Protein product: CASSPEGTVAYEQYF.

As regards this clonotype: A read error may explain this, as a much larger clone is one base away. The V gene is TRBV18, the J gene TRBJ2-2; tentative D call: TRBD2 (5 bases). The V and J ends lost 2 bases and 4 bases respectively, with 8 bases between them. CDR3 length: 14 amino acids. The germline V gene encodes CDR1 KGHSH and CDR2 LQKENI. The CDR3 loop reads CASSPSTTTGELFF. Here the CDR3 DNA reads TGTGCCAGCTCACCATCGACTACCACCGGGGAGCTGTTTTTT.

This sequence joins TRBV2 and TRBJ2-5, with 13 bases aligning to TRBD2. From germline, CDR1 is SNHLY and CDR2 FYNNEI. The CDR3 contains 14 residues. V dropped 8 bases and J dropped 5; count of bases not matched to a gene: 5. The CDR3 DNA sequence: TGTGCCAGCGGCCGGACTAGCGGGAGTGAGACCCAGTACTTC. This gives the protein CASGRTSGSETQYF.

This clonotype occurred a few times. The chain combines TRBV15 with TRBJ2-3, with D possibly matching TRBD2 (5 bases). Trimming took off 0 bases at V and 4 bases at J, with 17 bases between the two ends. The CDR3 runs to 17 residues. Germline CDR1 and CDR2: LNHNV and YYDKDF (reference sequence). CDR3 amino acids: CATSRDPGSSYPDTQYF. The DNA of the CDR3 is TGTGCCACCAGCAGAGATCCGGGGAGTTCTTATCCAGATACGCAGTATTTT.

This clonotype was found many times. This sequence joins TRBV12-3 or TRBV12-4 and TRBJ2-1; D remains ambiguous. Trimming took 3 bases from V and 6 from J, leaving 6 bases between them. The CDR3 is made up of 12 amino acids. The DNA for the CDR3 is TGTGCCAGCAGTTTTTTCCCCAATGAGCAGTTCTTC. This encodes CASSFFPNEQFF.

V is TRBV20-1 and J is TRBJ1-5; maybe TRBD1 (5 bases). The CDR3 is 14 residues long. Germline V gene sequence: CDR1 DFQATT, CDR2 SNEGSKA (reference sequence). V was pared by 5 bases and J by 4 bases, with 15 bases between. The CDR3 sequence is CSALPGHTNQPQHF. CDR3 DNA: TGCAGTGCTCTACCCGGACATACAAATCAGCCCCAGCATTTT.

This chain's CDR3 is CASVKVQGNTGELFF. The DNA of the CDR3 is TGTGCCAGCGTCAAGGTGCAGGGGAACACCGGGGAGCTGTTTTTT. V usage is TRBV27 and J usage is TRBJ2-2; possibly TRBD1 for D (5 bases). CDR3 length: 15 amino acids. V lost 8 bases and J 1 base, leaving 14 bases between the germline ends. CDR1 is MNHEY and CDR2 is SMNVEV in the germline V gene (reference sequence).

This clonotype was observed many times. The V gene is TRBV24-1, the J gene TRBJ2-1; 9 nucleotides line up with TRBD2. The J segment lost 5 bases and the V segment lost 3 bases, leaving 4 bases of the junction unmatched. The CDR3 runs 15 residues. CDR1 is KGHDR and CDR2 is SFDVKD in the germline V gene. CDR3 coding DNA: TGTGCCACCAGTGATATTAGCGGGAGTAACAATGAGCAGTTCTTC. This sequence encodes CATSDISGSNNEQFF.

The chain carries TRBV7-2 and TRBJ2-5; 13 bases agree with TRBD2. This CDR3 is built from 16 residues. Germline CDR1 is SGHTA and CDR2 is FQGNSA. Unmatched junction bases numbered 3, after V lost 0 bases and J lost 5 bases. The CDR3 DNA follows: TGTGCCAGCAGCTTAGCTTTACTAGCGGGGGGGGAGACCCAGTACTTC. Protein: CASSLALLAGGETQYF.

This clonotype was counted many times. CDR3 DNA sequence: TGTGCCAGCTCACCAGGCTATCATGAGCAGTTCTTC. Residues: CASSPGYHEQFF. The chain uses TRBV18 and TRBJ2-1; D gene unclear. There are 12 residues in the CDR3. The germline gives CDR1 KGHSH, CDR2 LQKENI. Trimming removed 2 bases at V and 8 bases at J, with 7 bases between.

This chain links TRBV7-2 with TRBJ2-7; D not resolved. The germline V and J ends were trimmed by 1 base and 4 bases, with 5 bases remaining between them. Germline V gene data show CDR1 as SGHTA and CDR2 as FQGNSA. The CDR3 runs to 12 residues. CDR3 sequence (DNA): TGTGCCAGCAGCTTAGATTGGTACGAGCAGTACTTC. This codes for CASSLDWYEQYF.

The chain couples TRBV25-1 to TRBJ1-6, with D tentatively TRBD1 (6 bases). Trimming stripped 10 bases from V and 7 bases from J, with 11 bases between. Germline values: CDR1 MGHDK, CDR2 SYGVNS. CDR3 length equals 12 residues. The chain's CDR3 is CANLRGNSPLHF. Here the CDR3 DNA reads TGTGCCAACCTGAGGGGGAATTCACCCCTCCACTTT. The variable domain in full, with the rest retrieved from reference TRBV25-1 and TRBJ1-6, is EADIYQTPRYLVIGTGKKITLECSQTMGHDKMYWYQQDPGMELHLIHYSYGVNSTEKGDLSSESTVSRIRTEHFPLTLESARPSHTSQYLCANLRGNSPLHFGNGTRLTVT.

This clonotype was picked up many times. The chain recombines TRBV23-1 with TRBJ2-1; TRBD2 aligns across 8 bases. TRBV23-1 is recorded as an ORF, its role being uncertain. V gave up 4 bases and J gave up 15 bases; unmatched junction bases: 5. This CDR3 has 11 amino acids. This chain's CDR3 is CASSLLAVAFF. CDR3 sequence (DNA): TGCGCCAGCAGTCTACTAGCGGTGGCGTTCTTC.

The chain recombines TRBV12-3 or TRBV12-4 with TRBJ1-2, with TRBD1 as a possible D gene (6 bases). The CDR3 runs to 14 residues. The V gene lost 7 bases and the J gene lost 0 bases, with 12 bases spanning the gap. CDR3 nucleotide sequence: TGTGCCAGCACGCTCACAGGGACTAACTATGGCTACACCTTC. Residues: CASTLTGTNYGYTF.

This clonotype has a handful of counts. The J gene is TRBJ2-7, the V gene TRBV20-1; the D call may be TRBD1 or TRBD2 (6 bases each). Germline V gene sequence: CDR1 DFQATT, CDR2 SNEGSKA (reference sequence). V was trimmed by 3 bases and J by 3 bases, leaving 12 bases between them. The CDR3 runs to 13 residues. The CDR3 DNA reads TGCAGTGCTAGTAGAGGAGGGGGCTACGAGCAGTACTTC. Its translation is CSASRGGGYEQYF.

This clonotype was detected a few times. The V call is TRBV11-2, the J call TRBJ1-2; D remains unclear. V was shortened by 1 base and J by 5 bases, with 11 bases between the two germline ends. The CDR3 contains 14 residues. The germline CDR1 and CDR2 sequences are SGHAT and FQNNGV. The DNA of the CDR3 is TGTGCCAGCAGCTTAGGTTCTGAGGTGTATGGCTACACCTTC. As protein: CASSLGSEVYGYTF. Filled out from reference TRBV11-2 and TRBJ1-2, the complete variable domain reads EAGVAQSPRYKIIEKRQSVAFWCNPISGHATLYWYQQILGQGPKLLIQFQNNGVVDDSQLPKDRFSAERLKGVDSTLKIQPAKLEDSAVYLCASSLGSEVYGYTFGSGTRLTVV.